The clone carrying this T cell receptor (beta chain) was seen a few times. The antigen is undetermined. The ends were cut back, 3 bases at V and 3 bases at J, with 6 bases in the middle. CDR1 SGHTA and CDR2 FQGNSA come from the germline V gene. This CDR3 is 12 amino acids long. Unique molecular identifiers tagged the TCR beta cDNA libraries. Roughly 500,000 cDNA molecules were obtained from approximately 0.91 to 9.4 million T cells. TCRdb re-analysed the PCR reads in MiXCR, keeping a single row per CDR3 protein. The sample has 500,000 to 600,000 distinct CDR3 sequences, around 47% seen once. These data come from a study of post-analysis software for immune sequencing data. At the level of the study: Both relapsing-remitting and secondary progressive multiple sclerosis featured among the disease courses, as did progressive-relapsing multiple sclerosis. General study points: F-measure co-clustering was strong for batch-matched samples. Patients carried several TRBV segments more frequently than controls did, and TRBV5-6, TRBV5-1 and TRBV20-1 were among them. Controls showed significantly higher normalized Chao1 diversity than did multiple sclerosis patients.

Sequencing was done on a sample of blood. The TCR originated in a girl between 5 and 17 years old with multiple sclerosis. The chain couples TRBV7-2 to TRBJ2-7; D remains ambiguous. The DNA of the CDR3 is TGTGCCAGCAGCTTCGTGGACTACGAGCAGTACTTC. Translation gives CASSFVDYEQYF.